The following is a TCR beta chain sequence with its context. Its target antigen remains unknown. It has no much larger one-base neighbor in the sample; base qualities were not kept. The entry originates in a study of control samples from healthy donors and cancer patients (dated by TCRdb to between 2020 and 2021). Trimming at the junction amounts to 6 bases on V and 8 bases on J, and the germline ends lie 8 bases apart. The CDR3 goes from the cysteine to the phenylalanine over 11 residues. The DNA shown is the 33-base CDR3, in frame from base 1. In the germline V gene, CDR1 corresponds to KGHSH and CDR2 to LQKENI. Library preparation was by the immunoSEQ multiplex PCR assay. TCRdb's version of the immuneACCESS table is confined to in-frame rearrangements and falls short of the full clone set. An unresolved V gene accounts for under half of the shortfall where checked; the remainder is of unknown origin. The sample contains about 110,000 clones, around nine tenths of them found a single time. The top ten clones comprise about 16% of the sample.

The sample taken for sequencing was blood. The sequence joins TRBV18 to TRBJ2-1; the D segment cannot be called with confidence. This clonotype was obtained from a woman aged 45 to 65 in good health. The nucleotide sequence reads TGTGCCAGCTCGCCCGCGGATGAGCAGTTCTTC. The translation is CASSPADEQFF.